This TCR beta chain is drawn from a study of CD8+ T cells in alopecia areata. Whole-study results and caveats: Sequence data from scalp samples additionally include resident alphabeta T cells of normal skin. Relative to normal scalp, lesional scalp, especially alopecia totalis/universalis, showed higher clonality. Against the mouse data, patients shared TCRs less clearly, possibly for HLA reasons.

The CDR3 is 12 amino acids. V gave up 3 bases and J gave up 2 bases, with 5 bases separating them. Germline CDR1 is SGHTA and CDR2 is FQGNSA. The sequencing template was cDNA reverse transcribed from extracted RNA. Profiling relied on immunoSEQ multiplex PCR, and the TCRdb table lists in-frame clones only, not all of them. The sample gives about 120,000 clones, about 61% of which show up once; 2.8% is in the top ten. This clone showed up just once. Antigen: not known. This clonotype was obtained from a human donor in good health. Sequencing was done on a sample of CD4+ T cells sorted from blood. This chain uses TRBV7-2 with TRBJ2-7; D gene ambiguous. The CDR3, as DNA: TGTGCCAGCAGCTTGGGTGCCTACGAGCAGTACTTC. This codes for CASSLGAYEQYF. Based on the CDR3 plus reference TRBV7-2 and TRBJ2-7, the full variable domain is GAGVSQSPSNKVTEKGKDVELRCDPISGHTALYWYRQSLGQGLEFLIYFQGNSAPDKSGLPSDRFSAERTGGSVSTLTIQRTQQEDSAVYLCASSLGAYEQYFGPGTRLTVT.